The rows below give T cell receptor beta chains drawn from one sample of a study of cytomegalovirus exposure and HLA in healthy donors. Sequencing was performed with immunoSEQ multiplex PCR; in TCRdb, only in-frame clones are kept and a portion is missing. The sample includes 130,000 or so clones, over 65% of them seen just once. The specimen was PBMCs. The receptor source for this set is a man aged 45 to 65 in good health and CMV-seronegative. CDR3s include the opening cysteine and the closing phenylalanine or tryptophan. The order of the fields is V gene, J gene, D gene, clone size, CDR3 protein, CDR3 DNA. The D gene is left open where the match is weak. Not every row has a clone size; where given, it reads once, few, many or a size class.

TRBV28	TRBJ1-5	TRBD1	.	CASSAGQTSNQPQHF	TGTGCCAGCAGCGCGGGACAGACGAGCAATCAGCCCCAGCATTTT
TRBV6-6	TRBJ2-3	.	.	CASSHREVTDTQYF	TGTGCCAGCAGTCACAGGGAAGTGACAGATACGCAGTATTTT
TRBV30	TRBJ2-5	TRBD1	.	CAWGQGTGGETQYF	TGTGCCTGGGGTCAAGGGACAGGGGGAGAGACCCAGTACTTC
TRBV5-1	TRBJ1-1	.	few	CASRQSQGEAFF	TGCGCCAGCAGACAATCCCAGGGTGAAGCTTTCTTT
TRBV29-1	TRBJ2-3	.	.	CSVSGSTDTQYF	TGCAGCGTAAGCGGGAGCACAGATACGCAGTATTTT
TRBV18	TRBJ2-7	TRBD1	.	CASSPDRGVDEQYF	TGTGCCAGCTCACCCGACAGGGGTGTAGACGAGCAGTACTTC
TRBV29-1	TRBJ1-1	.	few	CSVEGRGENTEAFF	TGCAGCGTTGAGGGCAGGGGCGAGAACACTGAAGCTTTCTTT
TRBV27	TRBJ1-2	.	.	CASSSTAFNYGYTF	TGTGCCAGCAGTTCGACAGCCTTTAACTATGGCTACACCTTC
TRBV10-1	TRBJ2-7	TRBD2	.	CASSESGGRVDEQYF	TGCGCCAGCAGTGAGTCTGGCGGGAGGGTCGACGAGCAGTACTTC
TRBV5-1	TRBJ2-7	.	.	CASSLPDRSSYEQYF	TGCGCCAGCAGCTTACCCGACAGGAGCTCCTACGAGCAGTACTTC
TRBV25-1	TRBJ2-1	.	.	CASTSPQRGNEQFF	TGTGCCAGCACCTCCCCTCAGCGAGGGAATGAGCAGTTCTTC
TRBV6-5	TRBJ2-5	.	.	CASRVSAQETQYF	TGTGCCAGCAGGGTTAGCGCTCAAGAGACCCAGTACTTC
TRBV28	TRBJ1-2	TRBD1	once	CASSSSSQGIEGYTF	TGTGCCAGCAGTTCCTCCTCACAGGGGATAGAAGGCTACACCTTC
TRBV19	TRBJ2-3	TRBD2	.	CASSNPGTSGTDTQYF	TGTGCCAGTAGTAACCCCGGGACTAGCGGCACAGATACGCAGTATTTT
TRBV10-3	TRBJ2-3	.	.	CAISESGTRYTDTQYF	TGTGCCATCAGTGAGTCCGGGACTCGTTACACAGATACGCAGTATTTT
TRBV5-1	TRBJ2-7	TRBD1	medium-sized	CASSATGTGAEQYF	TGCGCCAGCAGCGCCACCGGGACAGGGGCCGAGCAGTACTTC
TRBV28	TRBJ1-4	TRBD1	.	CASRWDRGPTSNEKLFF	TGTGCCAGCAGGTGGGACAGGGGGCCCACATCGAATGAAAAACTGTTTTTT
TRBV9	TRBJ2-6	TRBD2	.	CASSALAGTSGANVLTF	TGTGCCAGCAGCGCACTAGCGGGGACCTCTGGGGCCAACGTCCTGACTTTC
TRBV9	TRBJ2-7	TRBD2	few	CASSVGGTSGSRNEQYF	TGTGCCAGCAGCGTAGGAGGGACTAGCGGGAGCAGGAACGAGCAGTACTTC
TRBV5-1	TRBJ2-3	TRBD2	.	CASSIGTSGRTDTQYF	TGCGCCAGCAGCATTGGTACTAGCGGGAGGACAGATACGCAGTATTTT
TRBV7-9	TRBJ2-7	TRBD1	.	CASSLGPGTGAYEQYF	TGTGCCAGCAGCTTAGGGCCCGGGACAGGGGCCTACGAGCAGTACTTC
TRBV9	TRBJ1-5	.	few	CASSVGREGNQPQHF	TGTGCCAGCAGCGTAGGCAGGGAGGGCAATCAGCCCCAGCATTTT
TRBV12-5	TRBJ1-5	.	.	CASGLGDGGRVRNQPQHF	TGTGCTAGTGGTTTGGGGGACGGAGGGCGGGTGCGCAATCAGCCCCAGCATTTT
TRBV6-5	TRBJ1-2	TRBD1	.	CASTKGQTNYGYTF	TGTGCCAGCACCAAGGGACAGACTAACTATGGCTACACCTTC
TRBV5-1	TRBJ2-2	TRBD1	.	CASSLQGADTGELFF	TGCGCCAGCAGCTTGCAGGGGGCGGACACCGGGGAGCTGTTTTTT
TRBV27	TRBJ2-7	TRBD2	.	CASSYTTSGTYEQYF	TGTGCCAGCAGCTACACCACTAGCGGTACCTACGAGCAGTACTTC
TRBV2	TRBJ2-3	.	.	CASKETSADTQYF	TGTGCCAGCAAAGAGACTAGTGCAGATACGCAGTATTTT
TRBV4-1	TRBJ1-1	.	.	CASSQESGEAYITEAFF	TGCGCCAGCAGCCAAGAGTCCGGGGAAGCTTACATCACTGAAGCTTTCTTT
TRBV15	TRBJ2-1	TRBD2	.	CATSRSGGHNEQFF	TGTGCCACCAGCAGAAGCGGGGGTCACAATGAGCAGTTCTTC
TRBV9	TRBJ2-4	.	.	CASSPRSGDKNIQYF	TGTGCCAGCAGCCCGCGTAGCGGAGACAAAAACATTCAGTACTTC
TRBV10-3	TRBJ2-1	.	.	CAISELTRSERYNEQFF	TGTGCCATCAGTGAGTTGACCCGCTCGGAGCGTTACAATGAGCAGTTCTTC
TRBV28	TRBJ2-1	TRBD2	once	CASSLRGSGRTYNEQFF	TGTGCCAGCAGCCTAAGGGGTAGCGGGAGGACCTACAATGAGCAGTTCTTC
TRBV7-2	TRBJ2-5	.	.	CASSLVYQETQYF	TGTGCCAGCAGCTTAGTCTATCAAGAGACCCAGTACTTC
TRBV28	TRBJ1-5	.	.	CASSLTPYSNQPQHF	TGTGCCAGCAGTTTGACACCTTATAGCAATCAGCCCCAGCATTTT
TRBV7-6	TRBJ2-5	TRBD2	.	CASSLKEGGRPRRETQYF	TGTGCCAGCAGCTTAAAGGAGGGCGGGAGGCCTCGTCGGGAGACCCAGTACTTC
TRBV29-1	TRBJ1-5	TRBD1	.	CSVVGTGGQPQHF	TGCAGCGTCGTTGGCACAGGGGGTCAGCCCCAGCATTTT
TRBV27	TRBJ2-5	TRBD1	few	CASSLDRGQETQYF	TGTGCCAGCAGTCTCGACAGGGGGCAAGAGACCCAGTACTTC
TRBV15	TRBJ1-4	TRBD1	.	CATSSYRGQSEKLFF	TGTGCCACCAGCAGTTACAGGGGGCAAAGTGAAAAACTGTTTTTT
TRBV28	TRBJ1-2	TRBD1	.	CASSPLRVRGNYGYTF	TGTGCCAGCAGTCCCCTGCGCGTCAGGGGGAACTATGGCTACACCTTC
TRBV25-1	TRBJ2-2	.	.	CASSEFRAGNTGELFF	TGTGCCAGCAGTGAATTTCGGGCGGGTAACACCGGGGAGCTGTTTTTT
TRBV19	TRBJ2-2	TRBD2	.	CASSRGGSAGELFF	TGTGCCAGTTCCCGGGGAGGGTCGGCCGGGGAGCTGTTTTTT
TRBV4-3	TRBJ2-5	.	once	CASSQELERGREQYF	TGCGCCAGCAGCCAAGAGCTAGAGAGGGGGAGGGAGCAGTACTTC
TRBV5-4	TRBJ1-2	TRBD1	.	CASSTGGQVGYTF	TGTGCCAGCAGCACAGGGGGGCAGGTGGGCTACACCTTC
TRBV5-4	TRBJ2-3	TRBD1	.	CASSGKVTGESADTQYF	TGTGCCAGCAGCGGAAAAGTGACAGGGGAGAGTGCGGATACGCAGTATTTT
TRBV15	TRBJ1-2	TRBD1	.	CATSNGTGFGYTF	TGTGCCACCAGCAACGGGACAGGGTTCGGCTACACCTTC
TRBV27	TRBJ1-1	.	.	CASSLGTTFGTEAFF	TGTGCCAGCAGTTTAGGGACAACCTTTGGAACTGAAGCTTTCTTT
TRBV28	TRBJ2-1	.	.	CASSLAGNNNEQFF	TGTGCCAGCAGTTTGGCGGGGAACAACAATGAGCAGTTCTTC
TRBV4-1	TRBJ2-3	TRBD2	few	CASSPGLAGDPDTQYF	TGCGCCAGCAGCCCCGGACTAGCGGGAGACCCAGATACGCAGTATTTT
TRBV2	TRBJ2-7	TRBD1	.	CASNRDREGEQYF	TGTGCCAGCAACCGGGACAGGGAGGGGGAGCAGTACTTC
TRBV28	TRBJ2-4	.	.	CASSYPGLLAKNIQYF	TGTGCCAGCAGTTATCCGGGACTTTTAGCCAAAAACATTCAGTACTTC
TRBV4-1	TRBJ1-1	TRBD1	.	CASSQGEAGGSGAFF	TGCGCCAGCAGCCAAGGGGAGGCAGGGGGCTCTGGAGCTTTCTTT
TRBV14	TRBJ2-1	TRBD1	.	CASRSGTDGEQFF	TGTGCCAGCAGGTCGGGGACAGACGGTGAGCAGTTCTTC
TRBV6-5	TRBJ2-2	TRBD2	few	CASSYLLAANTGELFF	TGTGCCAGCAGTTACCTACTAGCGGCGAACACCGGGGAGCTGTTTTTT
TRBV15	TRBJ1-2	.	.	CATSPGFGRGYTF	TGTGCCACCAGCCCGGGGTTCGGGAGAGGCTACACCTTC